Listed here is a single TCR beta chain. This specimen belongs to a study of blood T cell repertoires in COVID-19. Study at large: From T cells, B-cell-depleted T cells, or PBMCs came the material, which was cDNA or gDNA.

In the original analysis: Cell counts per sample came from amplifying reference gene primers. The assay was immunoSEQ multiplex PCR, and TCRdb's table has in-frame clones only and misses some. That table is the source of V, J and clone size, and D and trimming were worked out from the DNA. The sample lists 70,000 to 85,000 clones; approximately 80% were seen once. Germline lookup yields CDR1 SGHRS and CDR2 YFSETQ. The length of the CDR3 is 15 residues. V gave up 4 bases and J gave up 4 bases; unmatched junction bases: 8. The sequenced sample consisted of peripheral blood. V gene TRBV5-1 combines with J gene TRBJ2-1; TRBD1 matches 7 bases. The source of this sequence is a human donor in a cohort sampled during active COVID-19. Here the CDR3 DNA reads TGCGCCAGCAGCCCCGAAGGGGGCGCTTACAATGAGCAGTTCTTC. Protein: CASSPEGGAYNEQFF.